This T cell receptor beta chain comes out of a study of CD8 T cells in Susac syndrome. The T cells that were sequenced for TCR beta were CD8+ and CD4+ cells from blood. The CD8+ and CD4+ T cells were negatively isolated, with the TEMRA cells enriched by FACS. Roughly 0.45 to 1 ug RNA was reverse transcribed with random hexamers. The immunoSEQ assay covered 54 Vbeta and 13 Jbeta segments for CDR3. TCRdb passed the immunoSEQ multiplex PCR reads through MiXCR, listing each CDR3 protein once. The data show 150,000 to 200,000 distinct CDR3 sequences, 90% to 95% seen once. The CDR3 length is 19 residues. Germline CDR1 is SQVTM and CDR2 is ANQGSEA. The V and J ends lost 2 bases and 0 bases respectively, with 23 bases between them.

The receptor comes from a human donor in good health. The V call is TRBV29-1, the J call TRBJ1-5; no reliable D call. What was sequenced was CD4+ T cells from PBMCs. The CDR3 nucleotides read TGCAGCGTTGAAATCCCGGGTTCGTCTCCATCTTATAGCAATCAGCCCCAGCATTTT. As protein: CSVEIPGSSPSYSNQPQHF. Looking up the rest from reference TRBV29-1 and TRBJ1-5 gives the full variable domain: SAVISQKPSRDICQRGTSLTIQCQVDSQVTMMFWYRQQPGQSLTLIATANQGSEATYESGFVIDKFPISRPNLTFSTLTVSNMSPEDSSIYLCSVEIPGSSPSYSNQPQHFGDGTRLSIL.